This T cell receptor beta chain came from a study of blood T cell repertoires in COVID-19 (dated by TCRdb to 2018 to 2020). Broadly, across the study: The collaborator samples originated in the United States, Italy and Spain and spanned the acute and convalescent phases of COVID-19. A de-identified subject ID, COVID-19 status, age in years and sex were almost always included in the sample metadata. The prospective study material was composed of cDNA or gDNA derived from T cells, B-cell-depleted T cells, or PBMCs. HLA class I and class II types, where available, came from metadata supplied by the sample provider rather than from assay-based typing. The repertoires were released in a freely available public database intended as a resource for research on the immune response to SARS-CoV-2. Subjects who had been exposed to COVID-19, were actively infected with it, or had recovered from it provided the deeply sampled blood TCRbeta repertoires that made up the dataset. Samples came from the ongoing ImmuneRACE study (first 160 participants) plus 1,254 subjects from 6 global collaborators.

The immunoSEQ Assay, a bias-controlled multiplex PCR, was used to amplify TCRbeta CDR3 regions from genomic DNA. The authors' analysis ran thus. Within the assay, amplification of reference gene primers was used to estimate how many nucleated cells each sample contained. To quantify the absolute abundance of each unique TCRbeta CDR3 rearrangement, sequence reads were collapsed and filtered. For each sample, productive Simpson clonality was calculated as the square root of Simpson's diversity index over productive rearrangements. TCRdb obtained this table from immuneACCESS and retained in-frame rearrangements with V and J assigned. These tables miss some clones; where compared with another copy, unresolved V genes account for less than half of the shortfall, and the remainder is unexplained. V, J and clone size are those of that table, while D and trimming were read from the DNA. Recorded for this sample are a few hundred thousand clones; around 85% of them occurred a single time. The ten largest account for under 9.5% of the sample.

Remarks on this clone: The antigen it binds to is not known. Base qualities are not at hand, and no much larger clone is one base apart.

Overall results and qualifications from the work: The amount of clinical and demographic metadata varied by source and participant and was provided uncurated.

Participants in the prospective study were enrolled through a virtual design, were aged about 18 to 89 years, and lived in roughly 24 United States geographic areas. In the prospective study, cohorts were assigned on the basis of participant-reported clinical history obtained from a screening survey and a study questionnaire. ImmuneRACE Cohort 3 recovered participants were defined by two consecutive negative NP/OP PCR tests, healthcare professional clearance, or symptom resolution. Each participant in the prospective study had whole blood, serum and a nasopharyngeal or oropharyngeal swab collected by mobile phlebotomists. Over an approximately 2-month period, participants in the prospective study had the option of providing additional blood draws and questionnaires. Prospective study blood samples were shipped either frozen or at room temperature before DNA extraction. The germline V gene gives CDR1 as SGHAT and CDR2 as FQNNGV. From the cysteine up to the phenylalanine, the CDR3 has a length of 14 residues. Only CDR3 DNA remains: 42 bases, in frame from the first base. V drops 5 bases and J drops 10 bases, leaving 20 bases in between.

The sequencing input was PBMCs or T cells enriched from blood (not recorded which). The TCR comes from a woman aged 60 to 75 who had recovered from COVID-19. Recombination linked TRBV11-2 to TRBJ1-1; tentative D gene TRBD1, with 6 bases matching. The CDR3 protein sequence reads: CASSTAGTVQGAFF. Here is the DNA: TGTGCCAGCAGCACGGCCGGGACCGTACAGGGAGCTTTCTTT.